One and the same sample provided the 29 T cell receptor beta chains below, sequenced in a study of long-term antiretroviral therapy in people with HIV. The assay, immunoSEQ v3.0, was run at survey level. Assay used: immunoSEQ multiplex PCR; TCRdb lists only in-frame clones, some missing. This sample has fewer than 25,000 clones, with 85% to 90% found just once. The sample here was unsorted PBMCs, taken 1.8 years before starting antiretroviral therapy. The receptors derive from a woman younger than 45 with HIV.

This rearrangement joins TRBV5-1 to TRBJ1-1; D is unresolved. Per germline, CDR1 SGHRS and CDR2 YFSETQ. Trimming left V 3 bases short and J 0 bases short, with 6 bases between. The CDR3 is 13 residues long. The CDR3 loop is CASSYSMNTEAFF. CDR3 DNA: TGCGCCAGCAGCTACAGCATGAACACTGAAGCTTTCTTT.

The CDR3 region has the DNA TGTGCCAGCAGTCCCCGGACAGGGACAGATACGCAGTATTTT. It yields the protein CASSPRTGTDTQYF. The J gene is TRBJ2-3, the V gene TRBV6-5, with 8 positions matching TRBD1. V shed 5 bases, J shed 3 bases, and the junction held 4 bases outside the gene matches. The CDR3 runs to 14 residues. Germline V gene data show CDR1 as MNHEY and CDR2 as SVGAGI.

The chain has TRBV2 and TRBJ1-1, with D maybe TRBD1 (5 bases). CDR1 is SNHLY, CDR2 FYNNEI, per germline. The CDR3 loop spans 13 amino acids. Trimming left V 10 bases short and J 2 bases short, with 14 bases between. CDR3 amino acids: CATAGGLNTEAFF. The CDR3 region has the DNA TGTGCCACGGCGGGGGGACTTAACACTGAAGCTTTCTTT. The full variable domain, in which reference TRBV2 and TRBJ1-1 provide the parts outside the CDR3, is EPEVTQTPSHQVTQMGQEVILRCVPISNHLYFYWYRQILGQKVEFLVSFYNNEISEKSEIFDDQFSVERPDGSNFTLKIRSTKLEDSAMYFCATAGGLNTEAFFGQGTRLTVV.

The chain is built from TRBV7-6 and TRBJ2-1, with D perhaps assigned TRBD1 or TRBD2 (6 bases each). This CDR3 is 13 amino acids long. The V gene's germline CDR1 is SGHVS and CDR2 FNYEAQ. The V gene lost 3 bases and the J gene lost 8 bases, with 11 bases spanning the gap. Here the CDR3 DNA reads TGTGCCAGCAGCTTCGGGGGCTCGTATGAGCAGTTCTTC. Translated, it gives CASSFGGSYEQFF.

This rearrangement joins TRBV2 to TRBJ2-7, with 7 bases lining up with TRBD1. Per germline, CDR1 SNHLY and CDR2 FYNNEI. Trimming removed 4 bases from V and 4 bases from J; junction bases left unmatched: 10. The CDR3 has 15 amino acids. The DNA for the CDR3 is TGTGCCAGCAGTGTGGGACCTGACAGGGAATACGAGCAGTACTTC. As protein: CASSVGPDREYEQYF.

The rearrangement joins TRBV12-5 to TRBJ2-2, with D hard to call. The ends were cut back, 7 bases at V and 3 bases at J, with 12 bases in the middle. Germline assignment: CDR1 LGHNT and CDR2 FRNRAP. This CDR3 comprises 14 residues. Here the CDR3 DNA reads TGTGCTAGTGCCGTGGCAGCCTACACCGGGGAGCTGTTTTTT. Its protein product is CASAVAAYTGELFF.

This clone was seen a few times. The chain joins TRBV4-1 to TRBJ1-5; 7 nucleotides match TRBD1. CDR1 is MGHRA, CDR2 YSYEKL, per germline. With V trimmed by 4 bases and J by 2 bases, 8 bases remained unmatched. This CDR3 contains 16 residues. The CDR3 DNA reads as TGCGCCAGCAGCCCTTCTGACAGGGTCGGCAATCAGCCCCAGCATTTT. Its protein product is CASSPSDRVGNQPQHF.

The chain uses TRBV5-6 and TRBJ2-5; no definite D call. The V gene lost 0 bases and the J gene lost 2 bases, with 8 bases spanning the gap. The germline V gene has CDR1 SGHDT and CDR2 YYEEEE. This CDR3 is 14 amino acids long. As DNA, the CDR3 is TGTGCCAGCAGCTTGGGAGCTTTTCAAGAGACCCAGTACTTC. It is translated as CASSLGAFQETQYF.

The V call is TRBV20-1, the J call TRBJ1-2; a weak D match, TRBD1 (5 bases). Trimming took off 7 bases at V and 7 bases at J, with 13 bases between the two ends. Germline CDR1 DFQATT, CDR2 SNEGSKA (reference sequence). This CDR3 contains 11 residues. CDR3 bases: TGCAGTGGGGGCTCCTCCCGTGGCTACACCTTC. Encoded protein: CSGGSSRGYTF.

The V call is TRBV11-3, the J call TRBJ2-3, with TRBD2 identical over 8 bases. Germline V gene data show CDR1 as SGHNT and CDR2 as YENEEA. The CDR3 extends over 15 amino acids. J was trimmed by 0 bases and V by 5 bases; bases with no gene match: 4. The CDR3 DNA reads TGTGCCAGCAGCGTCCGGGGGGGGAGCACAGATACGCAGTATTTT. It codes for CASSVRGGSTDTQYF. Supplemented by reference TRBV11-3 and TRBJ2-3, the full variable domain reads EAGVVQSPRYKIIEKKQPVAFWCNPISGHNTLYWYLQNLGQGPELLIRYENEEAVDDSQLPKDRFSAERLKGVDSTLKIQPAELGDSAVYLCASSVRGGSTDTQYFGPGTRLTVL.

The chain has TRBV9 and TRBJ1-3; maybe TRBD1 (5 bases). Germline V gives CDR1 SGDLS, CDR2 YYNGEE. Trimming removed 4 bases from V and 0 bases from J, with 14 bases in between. The CDR3 spans 16 residues. The CDR3 region has the DNA TGTGCCAGCAGCTTATCTGGGGCGGGCTCTGGAAACACCATATATTTT. Its translation: CASSLSGAGSGNTIYF.

The rearrangement joins TRBV5-5 to TRBJ2-3; D is undetermined. Per germline, CDR1 SGHKS and CDR2 YYEKEE (reference sequence). Between the trimmed V and J ends, which lost 2 bases and 3 bases, there was a span of 4 bases. The CDR3 loop spans 12 amino acids. CDR3 amino acids: CASSFPTDTQYF. CDR3 DNA: TGTGCCAGCAGCTTTCCTACAGATACGCAGTATTTT.

J is TRBJ1-3 and V is TRBV23-1, with D uncertain. Being an ORF, TRBV23-1 has a function that is uncertain. This CDR3 has 16 amino acids. V dropped 0 bases and J dropped 0 bases, with 9 bases sitting between them. The CDR3 coding sequence is TGCGCCAGCAGTCAATCTAACCGTTCCTCTGGAAACACCATATATTTT. Residues: CASSQSNRSSGNTIYF.

CDR3 sequence (DNA): TGTGCCAGCAGCTTAGGCGCGAAAAGTGGCACTGAAGCTTTCTTT. Its protein is CASSLGAKSGTEAFF. The chain combines TRBV13 with TRBJ1-1; the D is unclear. The CDR3 covers 15 residues. The germline V gene has CDR1 PRHDT and CDR2 FYEKMQ (reference sequence). The V gene lost 0 bases and the J gene lost 4 bases, with 12 bases spanning the gap.

This clone appeared a single time. The chain joins TRBV5-5 to TRBJ1-1; unclear D gene. This CDR3 is 13 amino acids long. CDR1 and CDR2 (germline): SGHKS, YYEKEE (reference sequence). The V end lost 0 bases, the J end lost 1 base, and 4 bases lay between the germline ends. The chain's CDR3 is CASSLGGNTEAFF. The DNA for the CDR3 is TGTGCCAGCAGCTTGGGAGGGAACACTGAAGCTTTCTTT.

This sequence joins TRBV5-4 and TRBJ2-6, with D possibly being TRBD1 (6 bases). Trimming shortened V by 0 bases and J by 4 bases, and 8 bases separated the two germline ends. The CDR3 spans 15 residues. Germline lookup yields CDR1 SGHNT and CDR2 YYREEE (reference sequence). The DNA for the CDR3 is TGTGCCAGCAGCTTGGGGGGGCTCGGGGCCAACGTCCTGACTTTC. Amino acids: CASSLGGLGANVLTF.

This rearrangement joins TRBV6-1 to TRBJ2-1; 9 bases are shared with TRBD2. In germline, CDR1 is MNHNS, CDR2 SASEGT. J was trimmed by 3 bases and V by 8 bases; bases with no gene match: 5. The length of the CDR3 is 14 residues. Here the CDR3 DNA reads TGTGCCAGCGCGCGGGGGGGCATCTACAATGAGCAGTTCTTC. This translates into CASARGGIYNEQFF.

The V call is TRBV18, the J call TRBJ1-4, with 9 bases lining up with TRBD1. The CDR3 extends over 15 amino acids. Germline trimming cut 2 bases from V and 4 bases from J; bases unmatched to any gene: 2. In germline, CDR1 is KGHSH, CDR2 LQKENI. The CDR3 protein is CASSPRGQGNEKLFF. In DNA form, the CDR3 reads TGTGCCAGCTCACCAAGGGGACAGGGTAATGAAAAACTGTTTTTT.

This sequence joins TRBV10-3 and TRBJ1-2; D possibly corresponds to TRBD1 (5 bases). V was clipped by 5 bases and J by 6 bases, with 10 bases between them. This CDR3 comprises 12 residues. Germline-derived CDR1 and CDR2 are ENHRY and SYGVKD. The CDR3 reads CAISPDRNGYTF. CDR3 coding DNA: TGTGCCATCAGTCCCGACAGAAATGGCTACACCTTC.

This clone was seen just once. The J gene is TRBJ2-3, the V gene TRBV7-9; TRBD1 might be the D (5 bases). CDR3 size: 14 residues. Germline loops: CDR1 SEHNR, CDR2 FQNEAQ (reference sequence). V was cut by 4 bases and J by 3 bases, with 11 bases left in between. CDR3: CASSWKGLTDTQYF. Here the CDR3 DNA reads TGTGCCAGCAGCTGGAAGGGGCTAACAGATACGCAGTATTTT.

The chain uses TRBV4-2 and TRBJ1-4; 9 bases fit TRBD1. Germline values: CDR1 LGHNA, CDR2 YNFKEQ. CDR3 size: 14 residues. Trimming at V came to 4 bases and at J to 7 bases, leaving 4 bases not matched to a gene. Here the CDR3 DNA reads TGTGCCAGCAGCCCCCGGACAGGGGCTGAAAAACTGTTTTTT. Residues: CASSPRTGAEKLFF.

The V and J genes are TRBV29-1 and TRBJ1-1, with a possible D match to TRBD1 (6 bases). The germline gives CDR1 SQVTM, CDR2 ANQGSEA. This CDR3 contains 13 residues. Trimming removed 7 bases from V and 1 base from J, with 13 bases in between. Here the CDR3 reads CSGGAGRNTEAFF. CDR3 coding DNA: TGCAGCGGGGGGGCAGGGAGGAACACTGAAGCTTTCTTT.

The chain joins TRBV6-1 to TRBJ2-1, with D perhaps matching TRBD1 (6 bases). The CDR3 consists of 15 residues. CDR1 and CDR2 (germline): MNHNS, SASEGT. V dropped 5 bases and J dropped 4 bases, with 15 bases sitting between them. The CDR3 protein is CASSLGGTPYNEQFF. The CDR3, as DNA: TGTGCCAGCAGTTTAGGTGGGACACCTTACAATGAGCAGTTCTTC.

This rearrangement joins TRBV11-2 to TRBJ2-1, with D perhaps matching TRBD1 (6 bases). From germline, CDR1 is SGHAT and CDR2 FQNNGV. Trimming removed 1 base at V and 6 bases at J, with 13 bases between. The CDR3 extends over 15 amino acids. The CDR3 protein is CASSLGLGRGNEQFF. Written as DNA, the CDR3 is TGTGCCAGCAGCTTAGGATTGGGCAGGGGCAATGAGCAGTTCTTC. Drawing the rest from reference TRBV11-2 and TRBJ2-1, the complete variable domain is EAGVAQSPRYKIIEKRQSVAFWCNPISGHATLYWYQQILGQGPKLLIQFQNNGVVDDSQLPKDRFSAERLKGVDSTLKIQPAKLEDSAVYLCASSLGLGRGNEQFFGPGTRLTVL.

The rearrangement uses TRBV6-1 and TRBJ2-5; 9 bases are shared with TRBD1. V dropped 8 bases and J dropped 2; count of bases not matched to a gene: 9. Germline V lookup: CDR1 MNHNS, CDR2 SASEGT. This CDR3 comprises 15 residues. DNA of the CDR3: TGTGCCAGCCGAAGGACAGGGGTTGGTCAAGAGACCCAGTACTTC. Translated: CASRRTGVGQETQYF.

The J gene is TRBJ2-1, the V gene TRBV30; D remains ambiguous. The CDR3 runs 15 residues. The ends were cut back, 2 bases at V and 2 bases at J, with 13 bases in the middle. The germline V gene encodes CDR1 GTSNPN and CDR2 SVGIG (reference sequence). CDR3 nucleotides: TGTGCCTGGAGTACGCTGGGATTGACCTACAATGAGCAGTTCTTC. Its protein product is CAWSTLGLTYNEQFF.

This clone was seen only once. The chain has TRBV5-5 and TRBJ1-3, with no clear D. The ends were cut back, 1 base at V and 1 base at J, with 12 bases in the middle. From germline, CDR1 is SGHKS and CDR2 YYEKEE (reference sequence). The CDR3 has 16 amino acids. The CDR3: CASSLLWEGSGNTIYF. CDR3 DNA sequence: TGTGCCAGCAGCTTGCTGTGGGAGGGATCTGGAAACACCATATATTTT.

This clone was counted a few times. V is TRBV25-1 and J is TRBJ2-5, with D perhaps matching TRBD2 (7 bases). The length of the CDR3 is 15 residues. V was trimmed by 2 bases and J by 0 bases, leaving 10 bases between them. Looked up from germline, CDR1 is MGHDK and CDR2 is SYGVNS. In DNA form, the CDR3 reads TGTGCCAGCAGTGAAGGGAGGGGGTACCAAGAGACCCAGTACTTC. Translating gives CASSEGRGYQETQYF.

The chain combines TRBV19 with TRBJ2-1; weak D call: TRBD2 (7 bases). Looked up from germline, CDR1 is LNHDA and CDR2 is SQIVND (reference sequence). V lost 10 bases and J lost 8, with 15 bases in between. This CDR3 spans 12 amino acids. As DNA, the CDR3 is TGTGCCACCGAGGGGGAGGGAGATGAGCAGTTCTTC. Its translation: CATEGEGDEQFF.